These 8 T cell receptor beta chains were sequenced from one sample in a study of blood T cell repertoires in COVID-19. Repertoires were generated with immunoSEQ multiplex PCR, while TCRdb's copy carries only in-frame clones and drops some. The table has approximately 130,000 clones, about four fifths seen once. What was sequenced was peripheral blood. The source is a woman in her sixties with active or convalescent COVID-19.

In DNA, the CDR3 is TGTGCCACCAAGGGGTTCGGGGGGACCTACAATGAGCAGTTCTTC. It encodes CATKGFGGTYNEQFF. The V gene is TRBV10-3, the J gene TRBJ2-1, with TRBD2 identical over 7 bases. The CDR3 has 15 residues. CDR1 and CDR2 from the germline V gene are ENHRY and SYGVKD. V shed 10 bases and J 2 bases; nucleotides not matched to a gene: 11.

The V and J genes are TRBV7-2 and TRBJ1-2; no definite D call. Germline V gives CDR1 SGHTA, CDR2 FQGNSA. This CDR3 is built from 16 residues. V was cut by 0 bases and J by 3 bases, with 14 bases left in between. The CDR3 bases are TGTGCCAGCAGCTTAGCGGGAGGAGGGAGTCACTATGGCTACACCTTC. Its translation is CASSLAGGGSHYGYTF. The variable domain in full, completed from reference TRBV7-2 and TRBJ1-2, reads GAGVSQSPSNKVTEKGKDVELRCDPISGHTALYWYRQSLGQGLEFLIYFQGNSAPDKSGLPSDRFSAERTGGSVSTLTIQRTQQEDSAVYLCASSLAGGGSHYGYTFGSGTRLTVV.

The rearrangement links TRBV19 to TRBJ2-3; 8 bases are shared with TRBD2. The CDR3 extends over 15 amino acids. J was trimmed by 3 bases and V by 5 bases; bases with no gene match: 7. Germline lookup yields CDR1 LNHDA and CDR2 SQIVND (reference sequence). The CDR3 spells CASSPGTRGTDTQYF. In DNA, the CDR3 is TGTGCCAGTAGTCCCGGGACTAGGGGTACAGATACGCAGTATTTT.

V is TRBV28 and J is TRBJ1-1; D remains ambiguous. V gave up 5 bases and J gave up 6 bases, with 10 bases separating them. Germline V lookup: CDR1 MDHEN, CDR2 SYDVKM. CDR3 length equals 12 residues. CDR3: CASSPAGAEAFF. CDR3 nucleotides: TGTGCCAGCAGTCCGGCCGGGGCTGAAGCTTTCTTT.

The rearrangement joins TRBV5-4 to TRBJ2-3, with D possibly matching TRBD2 (6 bases). V was shortened by 3 bases and J by 4 bases, with 18 bases between the two germline ends. Germline V gives CDR1 SGHNT, CDR2 YYREEE (reference sequence). This CDR3 has 16 amino acids. The CDR3 is CASSSPSDPIADTQYF. CDR3 sequence (DNA): TGTGCCAGCAGCTCGCCTAGCGACCCGATCGCAGATACGCAGTATTTT.

The chain uses TRBV11-2 and TRBJ2-3, with 14 bases that match TRBD2. CDR1 and CDR2 (germline): SGHAT, FQNNGV. The J segment lost 11 bases and the V segment lost 3 bases, leaving 10 bases of the junction unmatched. The CDR3 sequence is 16 residues long. DNA for the CDR3: TGTGCCAGCAGCTTCGGGACTAGCGGGGGATCAGCACGGCAGTATTTT. It yields the protein CASSFGTSGGSARQYF.

The rearrangement links TRBV9 to TRBJ2-1; TRBD2 agrees at 8 bases. Germline-derived CDR1 and CDR2 are SGDLS and YYNGEE. This CDR3 region has 15 residues. V was pared by 2 bases and J by 6 bases, with 7 bases of the junction left unmatched. CDR3 DNA sequence: TGTGCCAGCAGCGTTTTCTCCGGGACTAGCAATGAGCAGTTCTTC. It codes for CASSVFSGTSNEQFF.

The chain carries TRBV6-2 or TRBV6-3 and TRBJ2-3; a possible D gene is TRBD1 (5 bases). The V end was cut by 2 bases, the J end by 7 bases, with 10 bases between. Germline assignment: CDR1 MNHEY and CDR2 SVGEGT. This CDR3 region has 13 residues. The CDR3 sequence is CASSYTDRNTQYF. CDR3 sequence (DNA): TGTGCCAGCAGTTACACCGACAGAAATACGCAGTATTTT.